The source of this TCR beta chain is a study of blood T cells in healthy people across ages. Together with a sample-barcoded 5' primer, a J-beta primer mix was included in a second PCR lasting about 7 to 12 cycles. Using its own MiXCR run on the 5' RACE reads, TCRdb lists one record per CDR3 protein. The sample holds about 1.7 million distinct CDR3 sequences; over 25% are singletons and the top ten take roughly 8%. Isolation yielded PBMCs, at least 7 million per sample, in every case. As concerns this clonotype: Its target is not known.

The J segment lost 9 bases and the V segment lost 6 bases, leaving 14 bases of the junction unmatched. Germline V gene lookup returns CDR1 SQVTM and CDR2 ANQGSEA. The CDR3 runs 14 residues. Whole-study results and caveats: Unknown CMV status may confound age-related changes in expanded clones. PBMCs were not sorted, which prevented a conclusive comparison of naive versus antigen-experienced cells.

Sequenced material: blood. The chain combines TRBV29-1 with TRBJ1-1; 9 positions agree with TRBD1. The TCR sequence derives from a woman under 40 in good health. The CDR3 coding sequence is TGCAGCGTGGGGGACAGGGAACGTTTTAGGAAAGCTTTCTTT. It is translated as CSVGDRERFRKAFF.